The clone carrying this T cell receptor (beta chain) was seen many times. Antigen specificity is unknown. The CDR3 totals 12 residues. CDR1 is MNHEY and CDR2 is SVGAGI in the germline V gene. The V end lost 5 bases, the J end lost 6 bases, and 9 bases lay between the germline ends. The data belong to a study of CD8 T cells in ankylosing spondylitis. TCRdb fed the 5' RACE reads into MiXCR, producing one record per CDR3 protein. The repertoire consists of 250,000 or so distinct CDR3 sequences, with roughly 10% occurring once and the leading ten covering 6% to 8%. Regarding the study as a whole: Significantly higher representation of disease-linked clones was reported for matched ankylosing spondylitis synovial fluid.

The V gene is TRBV6-5, the J gene TRBJ2-3; possible D gene TRBD1, 5 bases. The TCR comes from a male donor with ankylosing spondylitis or in good health (not recorded which). Sequenced: blood, either unsorted or a sorted T cell fraction (not recorded which). The CDR3 nucleotides are TGTGCCAGCAGTCCCCGACAGGATACGCAGTATTTT. Protein sequence: CASSPRQDTQYF.